This T cell receptor beta chain is drawn from a study of cytomegalovirus exposure and HLA in healthy donors. CDR1 is SGHRS, CDR2 YFSETQ, per germline. CDR3 length: 19 residues. V lost 0 bases to trimming and J lost 5 bases; unmatched junction nucleotides: 17. The study ran its PCR with 60 Vbeta and 13 Jbeta primers. Some clones are missing from TCRdb's copy, which holds only in-frame ones; the method was immunoSEQ multiplex PCR. The sample shows about 130,000 clones, about 70% of them seen only once. Whole-study results and caveats: The authors listed around 150 TCR beta chains as cytomegalovirus-associated.

This clone was observed a few times. Its antigen is not known. The sample consisted of PBMCs. The clonotype comes from a woman aged 60 to 75 in good health and CMV-seropositive. The V gene is TRBV5-1, the J gene TRBJ2-5; 9 positions agree with TRBD2. The chain's CDR3 is CASSLAAGGPRRQVETQYF. DNA for the CDR3: TGCGCCAGCAGCTTGGCAGCGGGAGGACCGAGACGGCAGGTGGAGACCCAGTACTTC.